This is a list of T cell receptor beta chains from one sample in a study of vaccination and CD4 T cells after COVID-19. These TCRs' antigens remain unknown. TCRdb itself ran the PCR reads through MiXCR, one entry per CDR3 protein. The sample lists roughly 5,400 distinct CDR3 sequences, more than 55% occurring once. The material sequenced was CD4+ T cells from blood, cultured in vitro. The source of these receptors is a human donor in good health. CDR3s include the opening cysteine and the closing phenylalanine or tryptophan. The D gene is left open where the match is weak. Expanded clones get a size class; other rows say once, few or many, or leave the size out.

cdr3_aa cdr3_nt d_call j_call clone_size cdr3_length v_call
CASSLTRSSGANVLTF TGTGCCAGCAGTTTGACGCGGAGCTCTGGGGCCAACGTCCTGACTTTC NA TRBJ2-6 once 16 TRBV27
CASTRVPNSNQPQHF TGTGCCAGTACCAGGGTTCCTAATAGCAATCAGCCCCAGCATTTT NA TRBJ1-5 once 15 TRBV19
CASSRAGGRIYGYTF TGTGCCAGCAGCCGGGCAGGGGGCAGAATTTATGGCTACACCTTC TRBD1 TRBJ1-2 NA 15 TRBV5-4
CASSQVLDPPLHF TGCGCCAGCAGCCAAGTATTAGACCCACCCCTCCACTTT NA TRBJ1-6 NA 13 TRBV4-1
CASSTWTGENSPLHF TGTGCCAGCAGCACCTGGACAGGGGAAAATTCACCCCTCCACTTT TRBD1 TRBJ1-6 few 15 TRBV7-6
CASSEGPPGGGYTF TGTGCCAGCAGCGAGGGACCCCCGGGGGGTGGCTACACCTTC NA TRBJ1-2 NA 14 TRBV9
CSARASGSLDTDTQYF TGCAGTGCTAGGGCTAGCGGGAGTCTCGACACAGATACGCAGTATTTT TRBD2 TRBJ2-3 NA 16 TRBV20-1
CASSLLTGLDTQYF TGTGCCAGCAGCTTATTGACAGGGCTGGATACGCAGTATTTT TRBD1 TRBJ2-3 NA 14 TRBV7-9
CSASASGVETQYF TGCAGTGCTAGTGCTAGCGGGGTAGAGACCCAGTACTTC TRBD2 TRBJ2-5 few 13 TRBV20-1
CATAPSTDTQYF TGTGCCACCGCGCCTAGCACAGATACGCAGTATTTT NA TRBJ2-3 NA 12 TRBV15
CAISEGGSGDTQYF TGTGCCATCAGTGAAGGGGGGTCAGGAGATACGCAGTATTTT NA TRBJ2-3 NA 14 TRBV10-3
CASSLAAGGPNEQFF TGTGCCAGCAGCTTAGCAGCGGGAGGGCCCAATGAGCAGTTCTTC TRBD2 TRBJ2-1 few 15 TRBV7-2
CASSQGQGDLYEQYF TGCGCCAGCAGCCAGGGACAGGGGGACCTCTACGAGCAGTACTTC TRBD1 TRBJ2-7 NA 15 TRBV4-1
CASSLAGLSDTQYF TGTGCCAGCAGTTTAGCGGGGCTGAGTGATACGCAGTATTTT TRBD2 TRBJ2-3 NA 14 TRBV19
CASSLEQSNEKLFF TGTGCCAGCAGCTTAGAACAGTCTAATGAAAAACTGTTTTTT NA TRBJ1-4 NA 14 TRBV7-8
CSARGRQGRRGEQYF TGCAGTGCTAGGGGGAGACAGGGGCGGAGGGGGGAGCAGTACTTC TRBD1 TRBJ2-7 NA 15 TRBV20-1
CASSQVTEAFF TGTGCCAGTAGTCAGGTCACTGAAGCTTTCTTT NA TRBJ1-1 NA 11 TRBV19
CASTLQGGTEAFF TGTGCCAGCACCCTCCAGGGGGGGACTGAAGCTTTCTTT TRBD1 TRBJ1-1 NA 13 TRBV7-2
CASSYGGQLYQPQHF TGTGCCAGCAGTTACGGGGGGCAGCTGTATCAGCCCCAGCATTTT NA TRBJ1-5 NA 15 TRBV6-2/TRBV6-3
CASSEQAGFHTQYF TGTGCCAGCAGTGAACAAGCGGGGTTCCATACGCAGTATTTT TRBD2 TRBJ2-3 NA 14 TRBV6-1
CSAKTGVGNQPQHF TGCAGTGCTAAGACAGGGGTCGGAAATCAGCCCCAGCATTTT TRBD1 TRBJ1-5 NA 14 TRBV20-1
CASSETTGRETQYF TGTGCCAGCAGTGAAACAACGGGGAGAGAGACCCAGTACTTC NA TRBJ2-5 NA 14 TRBV2
CASSSQGRYEQYF TGTGCCAGTAGTTCACAGGGACGGTACGAGCAGTACTTC NA TRBJ2-7 NA 13 TRBV19
CASSLMEGGGYTF TGTGCCAGCAGTTTAATGGAGGGAGGTGGCTACACCTTC NA TRBJ1-2 NA 13 TRBV12-3/TRBV12-4
CASSKTTRRTDQETQYF TGTGCCAGCAGTAAAACAACTAGGAGGACAGACCAAGAGACCCAGTACTTC NA TRBJ2-5 NA 17 TRBV27
CASSGSGRGNQPQHF TGTGCCAGCAGTGGGTCTGGGCGGGGTAATCAGCCCCAGCATTTT NA TRBJ1-5 NA 15 TRBV2
CASSPDRQNTEAFF TGTGCCAGTAGTCCGGACAGGCAGAACACTGAAGCTTTCTTT TRBD1 TRBJ1-1 NA 14 TRBV19
CASSHRPVGTVNTGELFF TGTGCCAGTAGCCATCGCCCGGTGGGGACGGTGAACACCGGGGAGCTGTTTTTT NA TRBJ2-2 NA 18 TRBV19
CASTGGHLNTEAFF TGTGCCAGTACGGGAGGGCACCTGAACACTGAAGCTTTCTTT NA TRBJ1-1 NA 14 TRBV19
CSASPTGGEQYF TGCAGTGCTAGCCCCACAGGGGGCGAGCAGTACTTC TRBD1 TRBJ2-7 NA 12 TRBV20-1
CSAGLAGISEQYF TGCAGTGCCGGACTAGCGGGAATTTCCGAGCAGTACTTC TRBD2 TRBJ2-7 few 13 TRBV20-1
CASSRFLLAGQLTDTQYF TGTGCCAGCAGCCGCTTCTTACTAGCGGGCCAACTCACAGATACGCAGTATTTT TRBD2 TRBJ2-3 NA 18 TRBV7-2
CASRVDSSNQPQHF TGTGCCAGCAGAGTGGACAGTAGCAATCAGCCCCAGCATTTT NA TRBJ1-5 NA 14 TRBV6-1
CASSLGQGQTEAFF TGTGCCAGTAGTCTGGGACAGGGGCAAACTGAAGCTTTCTTT TRBD1 TRBJ1-1 NA 14 TRBV19
CAISESPGAGTEAFF TGTGCCATCAGTGAGTCGCCAGGGGCCGGAACTGAAGCTTTCTTT NA TRBJ1-1 NA 15 TRBV10-3
CASSSPFGAMTEAFF TGTGCCAGCAGCTCCCCGTTTGGGGCGATGACTGAAGCTTTCTTT NA TRBJ1-1 NA 15 TRBV7-9
CASRQTWSLWYTEAFF TGTGCCAGTAGACAGACTTGGTCCTTATGGTACACTGAAGCTTTCTTT NA TRBJ1-1 NA 16 TRBV19
CALAETGSTEAFF TGTGCCCTCGCGGAGACAGGGTCTACTGAAGCTTTCTTT TRBD1 TRBJ1-1 few 13 TRBV7-9
CASSLGPGEQFF TGTGCCAGCAGCTTGGGTCCTGGTGAGCAGTTCTTC NA TRBJ2-1 once 12 TRBV7-2
CASSPGQGFVGGYTF TGTGCCAGCAGTCCGGGACAGGGGTTTGTGGGGGGCTACACCTTC TRBD1 TRBJ1-2 few 15 TRBV25-1
CASSFSRVSDEQYF TGTGCCAGCAGTTTTTCCAGGGTGTCCGACGAGCAGTACTTC NA TRBJ2-7 NA 14 TRBV27
CASSFRATYEQYF TGTGCCAGCAGTTTCAGAGCGACCTACGAGCAGTACTTC NA TRBJ2-7 NA 13 TRBV27
CSAPLAGTYEQYF TGCAGTGCCCCCCTAGCGGGGACATACGAGCAGTACTTC TRBD2 TRBJ2-7 NA 13 TRBV20-1
CSAGETGRNSPLHF TGCAGTGCTGGTGAGACAGGGAGGAATTCACCCCTCCACTTT TRBD1 TRBJ1-6 NA 14 TRBV20-1
CASSFWTGTEAFF TGTGCCAGCAGCTTTTGGACGGGCACTGAAGCTTTCTTT NA TRBJ1-1 NA 13 TRBV5-6
CASSPDSNAGNTIYF TGTGCCAGCAGCCCTGACAGTAACGCTGGAAACACCATATATTTT NA TRBJ1-3 NA 15 TRBV6-1
CASRLTPMNTEAFF TGTGCCAGCAGACTGACCCCTATGAACACTGAAGCTTTCTTT NA TRBJ1-1 NA 14 TRBV27
CASSRTRTETQYF TGTGCCAGCAGTCGGACTAGGACAGAGACCCAGTACTTC TRBD2 TRBJ2-5 NA 13 TRBV6-1
CAIKPGQGFQETQYF TGTGCCATTAAACCGGGACAGGGTTTCCAAGAGACCCAGTACTTC TRBD1 TRBJ2-5 NA 15 TRBV10-3
CASRKTTQPGNTIYF TGTGCCAGCAGAAAAACCACGCAACCTGGAAACACCATATATTTT NA TRBJ1-3 NA 15 TRBV6-1
CASSLAGGPSYGYTF TGTGCCAGCAGCTTGGCGGGCGGGCCATCGTATGGCTACACCTTC NA TRBJ1-2 NA 15 TRBV5-4